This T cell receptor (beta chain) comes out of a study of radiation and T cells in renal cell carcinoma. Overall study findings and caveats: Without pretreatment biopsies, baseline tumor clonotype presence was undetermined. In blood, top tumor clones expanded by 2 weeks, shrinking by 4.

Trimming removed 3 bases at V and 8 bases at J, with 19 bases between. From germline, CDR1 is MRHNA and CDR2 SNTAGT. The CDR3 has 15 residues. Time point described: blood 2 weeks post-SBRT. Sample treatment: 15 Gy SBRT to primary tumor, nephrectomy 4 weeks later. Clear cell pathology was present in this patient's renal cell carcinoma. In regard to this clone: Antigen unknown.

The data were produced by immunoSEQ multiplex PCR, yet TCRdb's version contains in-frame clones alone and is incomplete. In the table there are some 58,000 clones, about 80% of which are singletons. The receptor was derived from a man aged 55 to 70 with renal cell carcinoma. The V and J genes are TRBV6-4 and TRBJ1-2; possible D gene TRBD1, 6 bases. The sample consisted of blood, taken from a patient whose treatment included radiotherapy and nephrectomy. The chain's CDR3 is CASSESVSRGSGYTF. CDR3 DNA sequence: TGTGCCAGCAGTGAATCTGTTAGCAGGGGAAGCGGCTACACCTTC.